These T cell receptor beta chains were read from a single sample in a study of identical twins' blood T cells. MiXCR was run by TCRdb on the 5' RACE reads, yielding one entry per CDR3 protein. The table shows 300,000 to 450,000 distinct CDR3 sequences, with under 30% occurring only once. Sequenced sample: PBMCs. These receptors originate from a woman aged 18-49 years in good health. Both conserved end residues are trimmed from each CDR3.

cdr3_length	v_call	j_call	cdr3_aa
13	TRBV7-2	TRBJ2-7	ASRPGLARAYEQY
13	TRBV3-1	TRBJ2-1	ASSHGVALGNEQF
17	TRBV21-1	TRBJ2-2	ASSTYLIGSGRANGELF
13	TRBV5-6	TRBJ1-2	ASSFVLIGTDGYT
13	TRBV18	TRBJ1-1	ASSPPSLGNTEAF
12	TRBV6-2/TRBV6-3	TRBJ1-3	VSRPASRGNTIY
14	TRBV20-1	TRBJ2-1	SARNWASGGRNEQF
15	TRBV11-2	TRBJ2-4	ASSLMGQGLAKNIQY
13	TRBV7-9	TRBJ1-6	ASSDSGSYNSPLH
13	TRBV10-3	TRBJ2-2	AISGASGNTGELF
11	TRBV20-1	TRBJ2-4	SADSMTKNIQY
11	TRBV11-2	TRBJ1-1	ASSLDRGTGSF
10	TRBV29-1	TRBJ2-7	SVDGQGDEQY
13	TRBV5-1	TRBJ2-7	ASTDQREVPYEQY
12	TRBV29-1	TRBJ1-1	SVERGSSNTEAF
10	TRBV20-1	TRBJ1-5	SARVWNQPQH
12	TRBV7-9	TRBJ1-1	ASSLKDRGTEAF
11	TRBV29-1	TRBJ2-7	SVLDRGTYEQY
11	TRBV7-2	TRBJ2-1	ASSAQLASEQF